The 10 T cell receptor beta chains listed next were all sequenced from one sample in a study of T-cell reconstitution after alpha-beta-depleted transplantation in children. Preparation of the TCRbeta library involved a method that used unique molecular identifiers. TCRdb reanalysed the PCR reads using MiXCR and keeps one entry per CDR3 protein. Here the sample spans 450,000 to 700,000 distinct CDR3 sequences, 25% to 30% being singletons. The sequenced sample was PBMCs, obtained before TCRalphabeta/CD19-depleted stem cell transplant. The origin of the receptors is a boy under three years old with Wiskott-Aldrich syndrome, due to receive a stem cell transplant.

The chain employs TRBV27 and TRBJ2-5; D uncertain. V was cut by 1 base and J by 3 bases, with 9 bases left in between. This CDR3 has 14 amino acids. CDR1 is MNHEY, CDR2 SMNVEV, per germline (reference sequence). CDR3 loop: CASSLYGTEETQYF. The DNA of the CDR3 is TGTGCCAGCAGTTTATACGGAACGGAAGAGACCCAGTACTTC.

The V call is TRBV5-1, the J call TRBJ2-3; the match to TRBD2 covers 8 bases. J was trimmed by 1 base and V by 4 bases; bases with no gene match: 8. Per germline, CDR1 SGHRS and CDR2 YFSETQ. This CDR3 comprises 16 residues. This CDR3 is CASSEPAGVGTDTQYF. DNA for the CDR3: TGCGCCAGCAGCGAACCAGCGGGAGTTGGCACAGATACGCAGTATTTT.

This clonotype turned up a few times. The chain couples TRBV6-1 to TRBJ1-5, with a possible D match to TRBD1 (5 bases). This CDR3 contains 17 residues. Germline V gene data show CDR1 as MNHNS and CDR2 as SASEGT. Trimming took off 4 bases at V and 3 bases at J, with 19 bases between the two ends. CDR3 nucleotides: TGTGCCAGCAGTGTTGGACGGGGGTGGATTGACAATCAGCCCCAGCATTTT. Its protein is CASSVGRGWIDNQPQHF.

This chain uses TRBV12-3 or TRBV12-4 with TRBJ2-1; 7 nucleotides agree with TRBD2. Unmatched junction bases numbered 17, after V lost 7 bases and J lost 5 bases. This CDR3 spans 17 amino acids. The DNA for the CDR3 is TGTGCCAGCATCGTAAGCCCTAGCGGAGGAGGGAACAATGAGCAGTTCTTC. It translates to CASIVSPSGGGNNEQFF.

V and J are TRBV11-2 and TRBJ2-2; D is tentatively TRBD1 or TRBD2 (5 bases each). V lost 2 bases and J 1 base, leaving 20 bases between the germline ends. Germline lookup yields CDR1 SGHAT and CDR2 FQNNGV. The CDR3 totals 19 residues. CDR3 sequence reads: CASSLTPYQGRENTGELFF. In DNA form, the CDR3 reads TGTGCCAGCAGCTTAACACCCTACCAGGGACGGGAGAACACCGGGGAGCTGTTTTTT.

The gene calls are TRBV20-1 and TRBJ1-5, with D uncertain. V was pared by 7 bases and J by 2 bases, with 12 bases between. The CDR3 sequence is 13 residues long. Per germline, CDR1 DFQATT and CDR2 SNEGSKA (reference sequence). CDR3 loop: CSVRVGGNQPQHF. The CDR3 DNA reads as TGCAGTGTGAGGGTGGGTGGCAATCAGCCCCAGCATTTT.

The chain employs TRBV5-1 and TRBJ2-3; the match to TRBD2 covers 7 bases. CDR3 size: 15 residues. The junction had 5 bases not matched to a gene; V was cut back by 1 base and J by 3 bases. Germline loops: CDR1 SGHRS, CDR2 YFSETQ. The CDR3 reads CASSLLPGGTDTQYF. Written as DNA, the CDR3 is TGCGCCAGCAGCTTGTTACCGGGAGGAACAGATACGCAGTATTTT.

There are a few counts of this clonotype. The V gene is TRBV2, the J gene TRBJ1-1, with 8 bases matching TRBD1. This CDR3 has 12 residues. J was trimmed by 10 bases and V by 6 bases; bases with no gene match: 7. Germline loops: CDR1 SNHLY, CDR2 FYNNEI. CDR3 in DNA: TGTGCCAGCAGAAGGGGACAGGCTCGAGCTTTCTTT. Amino acid sequence: CASRRGQARAFF. Using reference TRBV2 and TRBJ1-1 for the parts outside the CDR3, the full variable domain is EPEVTQTPSHQVTQMGQEVILRCVPISNHLYFYWYRQILGQKVEFLVSFYNNEISEKSEIFDDQFSVERPDGSNFTLKIRSTKLEDSAMYFCASRRGQARAFFGQGTRLTVV.

The chain couples TRBV5-1 to TRBJ1-1; D gene ambiguous. Germline V gives CDR1 SGHRS, CDR2 YFSETQ. CDR3 size: 13 residues. V lost 5 bases, J lost 1 base, and 9 bases lay in between. CDR3 nucleotides: TGCGCCAGCAGACAGACTGCGAACACTGAAGCTTTCTTT. It codes for CASRQTANTEAFF.

The chain uses TRBV18 and TRBJ2-1; no clear D. V dropped 5 bases and J dropped 6 bases, with 5 bases sitting between them. This CDR3 contains 11 residues. CDR1 KGHSH and CDR2 LQKENI come from the germline V gene. The CDR3 sequence: CASSTSNEQFF. Written as DNA, the CDR3 is TGTGCCAGCTCAACCTCCAATGAGCAGTTCTTC.